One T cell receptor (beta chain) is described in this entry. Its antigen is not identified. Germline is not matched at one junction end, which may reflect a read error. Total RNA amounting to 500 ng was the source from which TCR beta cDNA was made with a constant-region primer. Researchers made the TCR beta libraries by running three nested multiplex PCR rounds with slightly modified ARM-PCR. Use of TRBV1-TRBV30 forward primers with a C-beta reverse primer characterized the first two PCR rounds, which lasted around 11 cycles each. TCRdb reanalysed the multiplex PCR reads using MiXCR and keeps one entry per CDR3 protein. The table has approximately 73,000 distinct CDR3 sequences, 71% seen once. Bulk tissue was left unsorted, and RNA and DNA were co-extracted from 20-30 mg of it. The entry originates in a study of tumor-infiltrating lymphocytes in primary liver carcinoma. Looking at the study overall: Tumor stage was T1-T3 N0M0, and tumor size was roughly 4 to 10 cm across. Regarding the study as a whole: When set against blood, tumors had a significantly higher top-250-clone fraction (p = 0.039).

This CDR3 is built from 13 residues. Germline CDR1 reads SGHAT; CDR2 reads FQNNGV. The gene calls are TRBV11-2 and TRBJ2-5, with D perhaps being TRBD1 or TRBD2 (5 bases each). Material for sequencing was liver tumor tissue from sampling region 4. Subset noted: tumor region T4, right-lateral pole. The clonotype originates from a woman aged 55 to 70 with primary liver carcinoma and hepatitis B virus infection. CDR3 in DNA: TGTGCCAGCAGCTTAGAGTCCGAGGGGACCCAGTACTTT. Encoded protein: CASSLESEGTQYF.